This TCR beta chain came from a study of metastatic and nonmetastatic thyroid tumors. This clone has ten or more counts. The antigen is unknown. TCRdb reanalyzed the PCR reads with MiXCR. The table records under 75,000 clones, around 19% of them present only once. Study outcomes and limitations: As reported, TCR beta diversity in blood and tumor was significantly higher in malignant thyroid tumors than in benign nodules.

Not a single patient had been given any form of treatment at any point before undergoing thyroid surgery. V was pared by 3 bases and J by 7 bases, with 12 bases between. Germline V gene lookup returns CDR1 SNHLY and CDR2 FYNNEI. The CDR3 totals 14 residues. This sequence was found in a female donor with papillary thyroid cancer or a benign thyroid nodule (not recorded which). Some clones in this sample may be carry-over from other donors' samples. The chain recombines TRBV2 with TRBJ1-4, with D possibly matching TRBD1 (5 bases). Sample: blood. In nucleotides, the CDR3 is TGTGCCAGCAGTGAGGGGACCCCGGGTGAAAAACTGTTTTTT. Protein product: CASSEGTPGEKLFF.